This is a list of T cell receptor beta chains from one sample in a study of T cells in Graves' hyperthyroidism and ophthalmopathy. TCRdb re-derived calls from the multiplex PCR reads in MiXCR, one entry per CDR3 protein. The repertoire holds over 650,000 distinct CDR3 sequences, with roughly 45% as singletons. Material for sequencing was peripheral blood or thyroid tissue (not recorded which). The receptors derive from an adult man with Graves' disease, either hyperthyroidism or ophthalmopathy (not recorded which). CDR3s include the opening cysteine and the closing phenylalanine or tryptophan. Fields, in order: V gene, clone size, D gene, J gene, CDR3 DNA, CDR3 protein. A D gene is named only where the DNA matches it firmly. Expanded clones get a size class; other rows say once, few or many, or leave the size out.

TRBV7-9,-,-,TRBJ1-2,TGTGCCAGCAGCTTAGGGCCGCAGGGCTACACCTTC,CASSLGPQGYTF
TRBV12-3/TRBV12-4,-,-,TRBJ1-4,TGTGCCAGCAGTTCGGACAAGGGGCATGAAAAACTGTTTTTT,CASSSDKGHEKLFF
TRBV20-1,-,TRBD2,TRBJ2-7,TGCAGTGCTGCAAAAACCGGGACTAGCGGGGGTGAGCAGTACTTC,CSAAKTGTSGGEQYF
TRBV25-1,once,TRBD1,TRBJ1-4,TGTGCCAGCAGAGCGGGACAGGGGAGTAATGAAAAACTGTTTTTT,CASRAGQGSNEKLFF
TRBV24-1,many,TRBD1,TRBJ2-5,TGTGCCACCAGTGATCCCACCGGGACAGACCAAGAGACCCAGTACTTC,CATSDPTGTDQETQYF
TRBV5-1,few,-,TRBJ1-3,TGCGCCAGCCGGACCCTCGGATCTGGAAACACCATATATTTT,CASRTLGSGNTIYF
TRBV15,-,-,TRBJ2-2,TGTGCCACCAGCAGTGTACAGGGACCCGCGAACACCGGGGAGCTGTTTTTT,CATSSVQGPANTGELFF
TRBV15,-,TRBD1,TRBJ1-2,TGTGCCACCAGCAGAGGTTTTACAGGGGAAGATGGAGGCTACACCTTC,CATSRGFTGEDGGYTF
TRBV3-1,-,-,TRBJ1-3,TGTGCCAGCAGCCAACGTGGTGGTACTGGAAACACCATATATTTT,CASSQRGGTGNTIYF
TRBV25-1,once,-,TRBJ1-5,TGTGCCATCAGTGAATGGGGGGTGCATCAGCCCCAGCATTTT,CAISEWGVHQPQHF
TRBV6-6,few,-,TRBJ1-5,TGTGCCAGCAGTTACGGACTCCTCGGGCAAAATCAGCCCCAGCATTTT,CASSYGLLGQNQPQHF
TRBV2,-,TRBD1,TRBJ2-7,TGTGCCAGCAGTGGCTCTACAGGGGGCGAGCAGTACTTC,CASSGSTGGEQYF
TRBV25-1,-,-,TRBJ1-1,TGTGCCAGCTCCCCGTCGGGGGAGCTCACTGAAGCTTTCTTT,CASSPSGELTEAFF
TRBV7-9,many,-,TRBJ1-1,TGTGCCAGCAGCTTAGAGGCAGAAGCTTTCTTT,CASSLEAEAFF
TRBV7-6,many,TRBD1,TRBJ1-2,TGTGCCAGCAGCCCCCCTGGACAGGAAGGGTATGGCTACACCTTC,CASSPPGQEGYGYTF
TRBV6-5,-,-,TRBJ1-2,TGTGCCAGCAGTTACCCAGGGACAATAGCTAACTATGGCTACACCTTC,CASSYPGTIANYGYTF
TRBV5-1,few,-,TRBJ1-1,TGCGCCAGCAGCTTGGCCGCAGTACAGGGTAACACTGAAGCTTTCTTT,CASSLAAVQGNTEAFF
TRBV28,-,TRBD1,TRBJ1-6,TGTGCCAGCAAACCATGGGGACAGGGACGTTCACCCCTCCACTTT,CASKPWGQGRSPLHF
TRBV7-9,-,-,TRBJ1-1,TGTGCCAGCAGCCAGGTTGGAGAAAACACTGAAGCTTTCTTT,CASSQVGENTEAFF
TRBV10-3,-,-,TRBJ2-7,TGTGCCATCAGCGTTGAGGACGGGTCCTACGAGCAGTACTTC,CAISVEDGSYEQYF
TRBV25-1,-,TRBD2,TRBJ2-7,TGTGCCAGCGTTGATCGACTAGCGGGAGGCGAGCAGTACTTC,CASVDRLAGGEQYF